This TCR beta chain is drawn from a study of CD8+ T cells in alopecia areata. Study observations and caveats: With tofacitinib ongoing, many expanded lesional clones persisted in both scalp and blood.

Treatment in this sample: oral pan-JAK inhibitor, 5-10 mg twice daily. Reverse transcription of extracted RNA yielded cDNA, which provided the sequencing template. Sequenced by immunoSEQ multiplex PCR; TCRdb stores in-frame clones only, minus some. The sample includes some 150,000 clones, roughly 82% of them seen just once. Trimming removed 4 bases at V and 2 bases at J, with 13 bases between. Germline values: CDR1 SGHNT, CDR2 YYREEE (reference sequence). The CDR3 is 14 residues long. Details on this clone: Antigen unknown.

This chain uses TRBV5-4 with TRBJ2-7; D gene unclear. The TCR originated in a human donor with alopecia areata. Sequences were derived from CD8+ T cells sorted from blood, sampled at week 4, from a patient treated with tofacitinib. CDR3 nucleotides: TGTGCCAGCAGCCCAACCTCGGGCACCTACGAGCAGTACTTC. It is translated as CASSPTSGTYEQYF.